This note documents a single T cell receptor (beta chain) sequence. The repertoire was sequenced with immunoSEQ multiplex PCR; TCRdb's copy has only in-frame clones and lacks some. Counted here are about 44,000 clones, about nine tenths occurring once; the ten biggest clones make up 1.2%. The CDR3 runs 16 residues. In germline, CDR1 is SGHNT, CDR2 YYREEE (reference sequence). V gave up 0 bases and J gave up 0 bases, with 10 bases separating them. The data were taken from a study of T cell changes during pregnancy in multiple sclerosis. Material: CD4+ T cells from peripheral blood mononuclear cells, obtained after pregnancy. The rearrangement joins TRBV5-4 to TRBJ2-1; tentatively, D is TRBD2 (6 bases). The sequence came from a female donor with multiple sclerosis, enrolled in a pregnancy study. In nucleotides, the CDR3 is TGTGCCAGCAGCTTGGGAGCGGGTGCCTCCTACAATGAGCAGTTCTTC. Translating gives CASSLGAGASYNEQFF.